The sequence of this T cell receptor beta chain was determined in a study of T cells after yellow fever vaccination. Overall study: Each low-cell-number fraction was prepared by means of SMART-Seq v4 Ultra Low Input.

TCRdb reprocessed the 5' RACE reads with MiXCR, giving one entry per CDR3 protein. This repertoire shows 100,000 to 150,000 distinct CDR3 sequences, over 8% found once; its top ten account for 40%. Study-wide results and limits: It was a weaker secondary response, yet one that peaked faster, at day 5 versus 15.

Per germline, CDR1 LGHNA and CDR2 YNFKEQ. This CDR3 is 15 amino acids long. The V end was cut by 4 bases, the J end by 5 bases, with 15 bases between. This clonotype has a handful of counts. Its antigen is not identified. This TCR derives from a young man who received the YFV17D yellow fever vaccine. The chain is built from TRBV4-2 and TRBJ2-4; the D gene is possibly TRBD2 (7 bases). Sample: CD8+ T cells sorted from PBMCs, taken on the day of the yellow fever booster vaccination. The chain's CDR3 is CASSPTPGGENIQYF. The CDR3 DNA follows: TGTGCCAGCAGCCCTACCCCGGGGGGCGAAAACATTCAGTACTTC.